The 19 T cell receptor beta chains in this list originate from one sample, sequenced in a study of T-cell reconstitution after alpha-beta-depleted transplantation in children. TCRbeta library construction was performed incorporating unique molecular identifiers. TCRdb called the PCR reads again in MiXCR, with one record for every CDR3 protein. The data contain approximately 250,000 distinct CDR3 sequences, roughly a quarter of them singletons. The sequences come from PBMCs, collected before TCRalphabeta/CD19-depleted stem cell transplant. These receptors came from a girl aged 2 to 9 with Fanconi anemia, due to receive a stem cell transplant.

This chain connects TRBV10-1 to TRBJ2-3; a weak D match, TRBD2 (5 bases). This CDR3 is built from 16 residues. The ends were cut back, 0 bases at V and 1 base at J, with 11 bases in the middle. Germline V gene sequence: CDR1 WNHNN, CDR2 SYGVQD (reference sequence). CDR3 bases: TGCGCCAGCAGTGAGTCTCCTAGCTTAGGCACAGATACGCAGTATTTT. Translated: CASSESPSLGTDTQYF.

The V gene is TRBV5-1, the J gene TRBJ2-4; the D gene could be TRBD1 or TRBD2 (5 bases each). V was shortened by 2 bases and J by 1 base, with 10 bases between the two germline ends. The CDR3 loop spans 15 amino acids. In germline, CDR1 is SGHRS, CDR2 YFSETQ. This chain's CDR3 is CASSLQWGAKNIQYF. The CDR3 nucleotides read TGCGCCAGCAGCTTACAATGGGGGGCCAAAAACATTCAGTACTTC. Variable domain in full (rest from reference TRBV5-1 and TRBJ2-4): KAGVTQTPRYLIKTRGQQVTLSCSPISGHRSVSWYQQTPGQGLQFLFEYFSETQRNKGNFPGRFSGRQFSNSRSEMNVSTLELGDSALYLCASSLQWGAKNIQYFGAGTRLSVL.

At least ten counts were recorded for this clonotype. This rearrangement joins TRBV20-1 to TRBJ2-1; 10 positions match TRBD2. Germline V gene lookup returns CDR1 DFQATT and CDR2 SNEGSKA (reference sequence). The length of the CDR3 is 17 residues. Losses at the gene ends were 0 bases for V and 2 bases for J; bases not matched to a gene: 7. DNA for the CDR3: TGCAGTGCTAGAGAACCTAGCGGGAGTGGTACCTACAATGAGCAGTTCTTC. This codes for CSAREPSGSGTYNEQFF.

This clonotype has more than one count but fewer than ten. V gene TRBV5-1 combines with J gene TRBJ2-5, with 7 bases lining up with TRBD2. V gave up 4 bases and J gave up 4 bases; unmatched junction bases: 4. The CDR3 runs 13 residues. CDR1 is SGHRS and CDR2 is YFSETQ in the germline V gene. CDR3 amino acids: CASSVLAAETQYF. The CDR3 nucleotides are TGCGCCAGCAGCGTTCTAGCGGCAGAGACCCAGTACTTC.

The table lists this clonotype with many counts. The V gene is TRBV12-3 or TRBV12-4, the J gene TRBJ2-7, with 13 bases that match TRBD2. CDR3 size: 12 residues. Germline trimming cut 11 bases from V and 5 bases from J; bases unmatched to any gene: 3. As DNA, the CDR3 is TGTGCCTCCGGGACTAGCGGGAACGAGCAGTACTTC. Encoded protein: CASGTSGNEQYF.

This clonotype was detected ten times or more. This rearrangement joins TRBV6-5 to TRBJ2-7, with TRBD2 identical over 10 bases. Germline-derived CDR1 and CDR2 are MNHEY and SVGAGI. The CDR3 runs to 14 residues. With V trimmed by 7 bases and J by 6 bases, 9 bases remained unmatched. The CDR3 sequence: CASNRAGGLGEQYF. The CDR3 nucleotides read TGTGCCAGCAATCGAGCGGGGGGGCTTGGCGAGCAGTACTTC.

This clonotype was seen repeatedly, ten times or more. The chain uses TRBV10-3 and TRBJ2-2; no clear D gene. The V end was cut by 4 bases, the J end by 6 bases, with 3 bases between. The CDR3 runs to 11 residues. Germline V CDR1 and CDR2: ENHRY, SYGVKD. The CDR3 sequence is CAISGAGELFF. The CDR3 DNA sequence: TGTGCCATCAGTGGGGCCGGGGAGCTGTTTTTT.

The chain employs TRBV10-3 and TRBJ2-1, with unresolved D. The CDR3 consists of 16 residues. CDR1 is ENHRY, CDR2 SYGVKD, per germline. V was cut by 3 bases and J by 5 bases, with 17 bases left in between. The CDR3 loop reads CAISEGASAPDNEQFF. CDR3 in DNA: TGTGCCATCAGTGAAGGTGCGTCCGCCCCAGACAATGAGCAGTTCTTC.

The chain couples TRBV12-3 or TRBV12-4 to TRBJ2-7; 7 positions agree with TRBD1. The CDR3 spans 14 residues. V lost 2 bases, J lost 4 bases, and 5 bases stayed unmatched. CDR3 sequence: CASSLRQGVYEQYF. For the CDR3, the DNA is TGTGCCAGCAGTTTACGCCAGGGGGTTTACGAGCAGTACTTC.

The rearrangement joins TRBV5-1 to TRBJ1-5; D is uncertain. CDR1 SGHRS and CDR2 YFSETQ come from the germline V gene. CDR3 length: 16 residues. V shed 0 bases and J shed 2 bases, with 12 bases lying between them. CDR3 in amino acids: CASSLDGSRGNQPQHF. DNA for the CDR3: TGCGCCAGCAGCTTGGACGGGAGTCGGGGCAATCAGCCCCAGCATTTT.

This clonotype was seen a handful of times. The chain employs TRBV25-1 and TRBJ2-5; D is uncertain. The CDR3 is 13 amino acids. V lost 0 bases and J lost 1, with 3 bases in between. Germline lookup yields CDR1 MGHDK and CDR2 SYGVNS. The CDR3 is CASSEYFQETQYF. DNA of the CDR3: TGTGCCAGCAGTGAATATTTCCAAGAGACCCAGTACTTC. The variable domain in full, completed from reference TRBV25-1 and TRBJ2-5, reads EADIYQTPRYLVIGTGKKITLECSQTMGHDKMYWYQQDPGMELHLIHYSYGVNSTEKGDLSSESTVSRIRTEHFPLTLESARPSHTSQYLCASSEYFQETQYFGPGTRLLVL.

Many counts were recorded for this clonotype. The chain links TRBV28 to TRBJ2-2; TRBD2 matches 8 bases. From germline, CDR1 is MDHEN and CDR2 SYDVKM. The CDR3 covers 15 residues. Trimming cost V 6 bases and J 4 bases; bases outside gene matches: 7. The CDR3 spells CASSLLAEITGELFF. The CDR3 coding sequence is TGTGCCAGCAGCTTACTAGCGGAGATCACCGGGGAGCTGTTTTTT.

This clonotype has more than one count but fewer than ten. V gene TRBV6-1 combines with J gene TRBJ1-4, with D tentatively TRBD1 (5 bases). The CDR3 length is 15 residues. Germline V gives CDR1 MNHNS, CDR2 SASEGT. Trimming pared 10 bases from V and 7 bases from J, leaving 22 bases between. This chain's CDR3 is CATLGLGRAVEKLFF. DNA of the CDR3: TGTGCCACCCTAGGATTAGGCAGGGCAGTTGAAAAACTGTTTTTT.

The gene calls are TRBV14 and TRBJ2-1; tentative D call: TRBD1 (6 bases). Germline CDR1 and CDR2: SGHDN and FVKESK. The CDR3 spans 15 residues. The germline V and J ends were trimmed by 2 bases and 4 bases, with 12 bases remaining between them. Here the CDR3 reads CASSQRRTVYNEQFF. The CDR3 DNA sequence: TGTGCCAGCAGCCAACGCCGGACAGTTTACAATGAGCAGTTCTTC.

In regard to this clonotype: Possible read error: a much larger clone is one base away. The chain carries TRBV5-1 and TRBJ2-7; D perhaps matches TRBD2 (6 bases). This CDR3 has 15 amino acids. Trimming removed 4 bases from V and 6 bases from J, with 20 bases in between. Per germline, CDR1 SGHRS and CDR2 YFSETQ. CDR3 DNA sequence: TGCGCCAGCAGCCTGGGACTGATGAGTACGGGCGAGCAGTACTTC. Its protein is CASSLGLMSTGEQYF.

This clonotype was counted only a few times. The J gene is TRBJ2-1, the V gene TRBV6-5; D gene uncertain. V lost 2 bases and J lost 5, with 22 bases in between. This CDR3 comprises 18 residues. Germline lookup yields CDR1 MNHEY and CDR2 SVGAGI. CDR3 sequence (DNA): TGTGCCAGCAGTTACCCCTCCGGCGAGAGGATGATTAACAATGAGCAGTTCTTC. It yields the protein CASSYPSGERMINNEQFF.

This clonotype was observed a handful of times. V gene TRBV18 combines with J gene TRBJ2-7, with a possible D match to TRBD2 (5 bases). Per the germline V gene, CDR1 is KGHSH and CDR2 is LQKENI. The CDR3 has 20 amino acids. The V gene lost 1 base and the J gene lost 3 bases, with 28 bases spanning the gap. Here the CDR3 DNA reads TGTGCCAGCTCACCACTGCCGGCAGGACTCAGCTATATACAGTTCTACGAGCAGTACTTC. Its protein product is CASSPLPAGLSYIQFYEQYF.

This clonotype was seen more than once but under ten times. The chain recombines TRBV29-1 with TRBJ2-3, with D unresolved. Germline V CDR1 and CDR2: SQVTM, ANQGSEA. V was shortened by 4 bases and J by 4 bases, with 12 bases between the two germline ends. The CDR3 has 13 amino acids. The DNA of the CDR3 is TGCAGCGTTGTGACTGATTTGGCAGATACGCAGTATTTT. Translating gives CSVVTDLADTQYF.

This clonotype came up many times. The rearrangement joins TRBV5-6 to TRBJ2-7; 7 nucleotides match TRBD2. CDR3 length: 14 amino acids. Trimming at V came to 1 base and at J to 4 bases, leaving 5 bases not matched to a gene. Per germline, CDR1 SGHDT and CDR2 YYEEEE. The CDR3 DNA reads as TGTGCCAGCAGCTTGTTGGGGGGGGTATACGAGCAGTACTTC. This codes for CASSLLGGVYEQYF.